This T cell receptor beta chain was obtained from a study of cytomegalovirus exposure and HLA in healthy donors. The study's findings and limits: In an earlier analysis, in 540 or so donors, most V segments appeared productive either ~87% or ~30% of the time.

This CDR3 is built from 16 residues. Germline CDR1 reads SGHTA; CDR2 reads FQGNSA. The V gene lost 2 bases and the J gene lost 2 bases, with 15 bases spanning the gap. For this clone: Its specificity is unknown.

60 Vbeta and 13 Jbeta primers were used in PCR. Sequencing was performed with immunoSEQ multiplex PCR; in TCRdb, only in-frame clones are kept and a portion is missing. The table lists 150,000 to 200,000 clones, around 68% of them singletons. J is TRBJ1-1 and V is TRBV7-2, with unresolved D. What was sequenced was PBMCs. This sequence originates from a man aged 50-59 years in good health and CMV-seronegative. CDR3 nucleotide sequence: TGTGCCAGCAGCTTATTAAACCTGAACCTAAACACTGAAGCTTTCTTT. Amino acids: CASSLLNLNLNTEAFF.